Below are 2 T cell receptor beta chains sequenced from a single sample in a study of kidney transplant recipient with SARS-CoV-2 infection. TCRdb re-called the reads through MiXCR, storing one row per CDR3 protein. The profile shows fewer than 250,000 distinct CDR3 sequences, less than 35% of them singletons. The specimen was a blood sample, collected at baseline and between days 110 and 120 from a kidney transplant recipient. Receptors originate from a male patient aged 25-45 years who had COVID-19 and was a kidney transplant recipient. Some T cells may have come from the graft donor.

Remarks on this clonotype: A read error may be the cause here, since a much bigger clone is one base away. The chain employs TRBV5-6 and TRBJ1-6; D not resolved. CDR1 and CDR2 from the germline V gene are SGHDT and YYEEEE. There are 18 residues in the CDR3. CDR3 sequence reads: CASSLAGGSSSYNSPFHF. The CDR3 nucleotides read TGTGCCAGCAGCTTGGCCGGTGGCTCTAGCTCCTATAATTCACCCTTCCACTTT.

Concerning this clonotype: This could be a read error, since a much larger clone is one nucleotide away. The chain is built from TRBV25-1 and TRBJ1-2; no definite D call. The CDR3 length is 17 residues. CDR1 MGHDK and CDR2 SYGVNS come from the germline V gene. This chain's CDR3 is CANSRVGELGKTYGYTF. DNA for the CDR3: TGTGCCAACAGTAGAGTGGGAGAACTGGGAAAGACCTATGGCTACACCTTC.